The 6 T cell receptor beta chains below all came from one sample that was sequenced in a study of cytomegalovirus exposure and HLA in healthy donors. The PCR contained 60 Vbeta and 13 Jbeta primers. Measured with immunoSEQ multiplex PCR; TCRdb has only the in-frame clones, and not every one. There are over 30,000 clones in the sample; 84% occur only once, and about 4% lies in the top ten. The sequencing input was PBMCs. The receptors stem from a woman aged 18 to 35 in good health and CMV-seronegative.

J is TRBJ2-5 and V is TRBV4-1, with D uncertain. The DNA matches TRBJ2-7 better at its end, which makes the J call doubtful. Per the germline V gene, CDR1 is MGHRA and CDR2 is YSYEKL. The CDR3 runs 13 residues. CDR3: CASSQDLNYEQYF. As DNA, the CDR3 is TGCGCCAGCAGCCAAGATTTAAACTACGAGCAGTACTTC.

The chain employs TRBV6-4 and TRBJ2-2; D gene ambiguous. Germline V gene lookup returns CDR1 MRHNA and CDR2 SNTAGT. V lost 6 bases and J 5 bases, leaving 13 bases between the germline ends. The CDR3 extends over 14 amino acids. The DNA of the CDR3 is TGTGCCAGCAGCCCGAATGAGGAAACCGGGGAGCTGTTTTTT. It codes for CASSPNEETGELFF.

This chain links TRBV10-3 with TRBJ2-1; 8 bases are a match to TRBD2. V was clipped by 6 bases and J by 0 bases; unmatched bases: 4. This CDR3 comprises 15 residues. Germline V gives CDR1 ENHRY, CDR2 SYGVKD. The chain's CDR3 is CAISGGGFSYNEQFF. The CDR3 nucleotides read TGTGCCATCAGCGGCGGGGGGTTCTCCTACAATGAGCAGTTCTTC.

The rearrangement links TRBV4-2 to TRBJ1-6; D gene unclear. Germline V gives CDR1 LGHNA, CDR2 YNFKEQ. V was trimmed by 0 bases and J by 5 bases, leaving 11 bases between them. The CDR3 contains 16 residues. This CDR3 is CASSQDRREDNSPLHF. The CDR3 DNA follows: TGTGCCAGCAGCCAAGATCGGAGGGAGGATAATTCACCCCTCCACTTT.

Here the CDR3 reads CASSAVYIPSGGEQFF. The CDR3 DNA reads as TGTGCCAGCAGCGCGGTATATATACCTAGCGGGGGGGAGCAGTTCTTC. The chain employs TRBV11-2 and TRBJ2-1; TRBD2 matches at 11 bases. The V and J ends lost 5 bases and 10 bases, in that order; junction bases with no gene match: 13. CDR1 SGHAT and CDR2 FQNNGV come from the germline V gene. The CDR3 is 16 residues long.

This clone occurred once. The J gene is TRBJ2-7, the V gene TRBV19; 8 bases agree with TRBD1. The CDR3 covers 15 residues. Trimming cost V 3 bases and J 4 bases; bases outside gene matches: 8. Germline CDR1 and CDR2: LNHDA and SQIVND (reference sequence). Here the CDR3 DNA reads TGTGCCAGTAGTATTGGACAGGGAGGAGGTTACGAGCAGTACTTC. It specifies CASSIGQGGGYEQYF.